This TCR beta chain emerged from a study of T cells in Graves' hyperthyroidism and ophthalmopathy. The investigators amplified TCR beta CDR3 regions from RNA transcripts. HTBI primers were used for first-round RT-PCR of the TCR CDR3. TCRdb re-called the multiplex PCR reads through MiXCR, storing one row per CDR3 protein. The data hold some 360,000 distinct CDR3 sequences, with around 14% observed a single time. Graves' hyperthyroidism is called stable when ophthalmopathy does not progress within 18 months. Uncontrolled infection, other autoimmune disease, pregnancy and lactation each barred patients from inclusion. This clonotype was seen at least ten times. The antigen remains unidentified. Study-wide results and limits: Ophthalmopathy, as predicted by the model, came a median about six months after the prediction. Ophthalmopathy was separated from stable hyperthyroidism by a 13 V-J model.

Sequencing was performed on blood. The sequence came from a woman in her sixties with Graves' hyperthyroidism.

The CDR3 protein is CSASEDNEQFF. The CDR3 DNA sequence: TGCAGTGCTTCCGAAGACAATGAGCAGTTCTTC. The chain employs TRBV20-1 and TRBJ2-1; no clear D gene. Germline CDR1 is DFQATT and CDR2 is SNEGSKA (reference sequence). CDR3 length: 11 amino acids. Deletions cut 5 bases from V and 5 bases from J, with 7 bases between.